Below, one T cell receptor beta chain is given with its context. The antigen is not known. Germline V gives CDR1 MNHNY, CDR2 SVGAGI (reference sequence). The germline V and J ends were trimmed by 6 bases and 9 bases, with 8 bases remaining between them. This CDR3 is 10 amino acids long. The data stem from a study of T cell repertoires in cytomegalovirus infection. MiXCR, run by TCRdb on the reads, gives a single entry per CDR3 protein. Of around 290,000 distinct CDR3 sequences in the sample, about a quarter were seen once. Points from the study as a whole: Predominance within the ex vivo response was attributable to HLA-C-restricted CMV-specific TCR beta clonotypes.

The chain carries TRBV6-6 and TRBJ1-2; the D gene is possibly TRBD1 (5 bases). What was sequenced was PBMCs. This clonotype was sampled from a human donor in good health (CMV status not recorded). Some clones in this sample may be carry-over from other donors' samples. The DNA for the CDR3 is TGTGCCAGCAGAAGGGGAAGCTACACCTTC. It encodes CASRRGSYTF.